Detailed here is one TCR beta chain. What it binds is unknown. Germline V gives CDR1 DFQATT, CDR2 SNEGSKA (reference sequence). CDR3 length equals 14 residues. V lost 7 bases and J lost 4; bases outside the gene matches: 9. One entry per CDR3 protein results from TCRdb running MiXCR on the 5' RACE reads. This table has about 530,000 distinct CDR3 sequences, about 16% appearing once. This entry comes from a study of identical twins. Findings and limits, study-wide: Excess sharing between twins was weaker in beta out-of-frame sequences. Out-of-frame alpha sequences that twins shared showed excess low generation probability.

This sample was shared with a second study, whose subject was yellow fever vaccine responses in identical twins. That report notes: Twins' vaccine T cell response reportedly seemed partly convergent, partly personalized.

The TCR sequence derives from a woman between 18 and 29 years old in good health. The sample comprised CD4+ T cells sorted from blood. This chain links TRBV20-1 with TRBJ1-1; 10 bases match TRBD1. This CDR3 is CSGQGALLGTEAFF. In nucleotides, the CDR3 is TGCAGTGGACAGGGGGCTCTCCTTGGCACTGAAGCTTTCTTT.